This passage covers 15 T cell receptor beta chains from one sample sequenced in a study of cytomegalovirus exposure and HLA in healthy donors. This PCR relied on a set of 60 Vbeta primers and 13 Jbeta primers. The data were produced by immunoSEQ multiplex PCR, yet TCRdb's version contains in-frame clones alone and is incomplete. The table has some 250,000 clones, 82% seen once. The sequenced sample consisted of PBMCs. These receptors all come from a woman aged 40 to 49 in good health and CMV-seropositive.

The V call is TRBV9, the J call TRBJ1-3, with D maybe TRBD1 (6 bases). The CDR3 has 16 residues. The germline V and J ends were trimmed by 3 bases and 2 bases, with 15 bases remaining between them. Germline V gives CDR1 SGDLS, CDR2 YYNGEE. DNA of the CDR3: TGTGCCAGCAGCGCCGGGGGGGCAGCGACTGGAAACACCATATATTTT. It specifies CASSAGGAATGNTIYF. The full variable domain, rest sourced from reference TRBV9 and TRBJ1-3, is DSGVTQTPKHLITATGQRVTLRCSPRSGDLSVYWYQQSLDQGLQFLIQYYNGEERAKGNILERFSAQQFPDLHSELNLSSLELGDSALYFCASSAGGAATGNTIYFGEGSWLTVV.

The J gene is TRBJ2-1, the V gene TRBV10-1; D remains unclear. Germline-derived CDR1 and CDR2 are WNHNN and SYGVQD (reference sequence). The CDR3 sequence is 17 residues long. V lost 5 bases and J 5 bases, leaving 22 bases between the germline ends. CDR3 protein: CASSRTSTLLGNNEQFF. The CDR3 DNA sequence: TGCGCCAGCAGTCGAACTTCAACCCTCCTAGGAAACAATGAGCAGTTCTTC.

This clone was found once. This chain links TRBV4-1 with TRBJ2-2; 9 bases fit TRBD2. Germline CDR1 is MGHRA and CDR2 is YSYEKL. Germline trimming cut 2 bases from V and 4 bases from J; bases unmatched to any gene: 11. The CDR3 extends over 18 amino acids. The CDR3: CASSQTALAGTTTGELFF. In DNA form, the CDR3 reads TGCGCCAGCAGCCAAACCGCCCTAGCGGGAACGACCACCGGGGAGCTGTTTTTT.

This clone was found once. V is TRBV7-2 and J is TRBJ1-2; 7 positions match TRBD1. Germline V lookup: CDR1 SGHTA, CDR2 FQGNSA. The CDR3 totals 15 residues. Trimming removed 5 bases from V and 6 bases from J; junction bases left unmatched: 12. CDR3 bases: TGTGCCAGCAGCCCAACCGGGACAACAGGGGATGGCTACACCTTC. This encodes CASSPTGTTGDGYTF.

This chain joins TRBV5-8 and TRBJ2-7; 9 nucleotides align to TRBD1. CDR3 size: 16 residues. Germline assignment: CDR1 SGHTS and CDR2 YDEGEE. The trim removed 3 bases at V and 2 bases at J, leaving 9 bases unmatched. CDR3 bases: TGTGCCAGCAGCTCCTCCGGGACAGGGCTAACCTACGAGCAGTACTTC. Its translation is CASSSSGTGLTYEQYF.

The chain recombines TRBV4-3 with TRBJ1-1; 7 bases align to TRBD1. V lost 3 bases and J lost 7; bases outside the gene matches: 17. The germline V gene encodes CDR1 LGHNA and CDR2 YSLEER. The CDR3 sequence is 17 residues long. DNA of the CDR3: TGCGCCAGCAGCCACCAGAGGGGAGCAGGAGGGGGCCTTGAAGCTTTCTTT. Protein: CASSHQRGAGGGLEAFF.

This clone was observed once. V usage is TRBV9 and J usage is TRBJ2-7; D is perhaps TRBD1 (6 bases). Germline loops: CDR1 SGDLS, CDR2 YYNGEE. V lost 3 bases and J 4 bases, leaving 11 bases between the germline ends. This CDR3 comprises 13 residues. This CDR3 is CASSAPQGYEQYF. The CDR3 nucleotides are TGTGCCAGCAGCGCTCCGCAGGGGTACGAGCAGTACTTC.

The chain links TRBV4-1 to TRBJ2-7; TRBD2 aligns across 10 bases. Germline loops: CDR1 MGHRA, CDR2 YSYEKL. This CDR3 comprises 16 residues. The junction had 12 bases not matched to a gene; V was cut back by 4 bases and J by 6 bases. The CDR3 bases are TGCGCCAGCAGCCTCTTGGGGCCTAGCGGGGGATTCGAGCAGTACTTC. This translates into CASSLLGPSGGFEQYF.

J is TRBJ2-3 and V is TRBV9; 7 nucleotides match TRBD2. The CDR3 length is 16 residues. The germline V gene encodes CDR1 SGDLS and CDR2 YYNGEE. V shed 3 bases and J 1 base; nucleotides not matched to a gene: 8. CDR3 in DNA: TGTGCCAGCAGCGCCTTCCGGGACTACCGCACAGATACGCAGTATTTT. It codes for CASSAFRDYRTDTQYF.

The chain employs TRBV6-5 and TRBJ1-3, with 7 bases fitting TRBD1. The CDR3 spans 14 residues. Trimming at V came to 8 bases and at J to 4 bases, leaving 8 bases not matched to a gene. CDR1 MNHEY and CDR2 SVGAGI come from the germline V gene. The CDR3, as DNA: TGTGCCAGCCGCCCCGGGACAGCAGGAAACACCATATATTTT. Protein product: CASRPGTAGNTIYF.

This clone was picked up a small number of times. CDR3: CASSVEWRGSYEQYF. The CDR3 DNA reads TGTGCCAGCAGCGTAGAATGGCGGGGGTCCTACGAGCAGTACTTC. The chain has TRBV9 and TRBJ2-7; 7 nucleotides align to TRBD2. Germline V CDR1 and CDR2: SGDLS, YYNGEE. There are 15 residues in the CDR3. V lost 0 bases to trimming and J lost 1 base; unmatched junction nucleotides: 4.

V is TRBV5-1 and J is TRBJ2-2; 10 bases fit TRBD1. Germline V gene data show CDR1 as SGHRS and CDR2 as YFSETQ. The length of the CDR3 is 17 residues. Trimming took 4 bases from V and 5 from J; bases not matched to a gene: 11. The CDR3 coding sequence is TGCGCCAGCAGCCCCCAAGGGACAGGGGTAGGGACCGGGGAGCTGTTTTTT. Residues: CASSPQGTGVGTGELFF.

The chain combines TRBV4-2 with TRBJ2-1; 9 positions agree with TRBD2. V lost 1 base and J lost 9; bases outside the gene matches: 7. The CDR3 runs 15 residues. CDR1 and CDR2 from the germline V gene are LGHNA and YNFKEQ. The CDR3 is CASSQGAGTSFEQFF. The CDR3 DNA is TGTGCCAGCAGCCAAGGCGCCGGGACTAGCTTTGAGCAGTTCTTC.

The rearrangement uses TRBV5-4 and TRBJ2-3, with D possibly being TRBD2 (7 bases). This CDR3 spans 15 amino acids. V lost 2 bases, J lost 4 bases, and 14 bases lay in between. Per the germline V gene, CDR1 is SGHNT and CDR2 is YYREEE (reference sequence). The CDR3 sequence: CASSFPGGRADTQYF. The CDR3 nucleotides read TGTGCCAGCAGCTTTCCCGGGGGGCGGGCAGATACGCAGTATTTT.

The chain has TRBV4-3 and TRBJ1-1; a possible D gene is TRBD1 (6 bases). The germline gives CDR1 LGHNA, CDR2 YSLEER. V dropped 2 bases and J dropped 1 base, with 11 bases sitting between them. The CDR3 has 15 residues. CDR3 nucleotide sequence: TGCGCCAGCAGCCAACGACAGGCGGCGAACACTGAAGCTTTCTTT. Translated: CASSQRQAANTEAFF.